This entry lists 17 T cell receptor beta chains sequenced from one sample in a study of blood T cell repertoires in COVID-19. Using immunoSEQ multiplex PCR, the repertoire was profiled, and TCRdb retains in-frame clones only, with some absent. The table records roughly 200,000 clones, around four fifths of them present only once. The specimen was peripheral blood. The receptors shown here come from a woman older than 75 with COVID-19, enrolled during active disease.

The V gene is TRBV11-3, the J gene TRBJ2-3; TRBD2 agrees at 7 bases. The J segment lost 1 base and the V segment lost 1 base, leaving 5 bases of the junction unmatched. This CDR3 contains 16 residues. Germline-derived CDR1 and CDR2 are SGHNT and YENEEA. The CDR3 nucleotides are TGTGCCAGCAGCTTAGGAAGCGGGGCCGGCACAGATACGCAGTATTTT. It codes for CASSLGSGAGTDTQYF.

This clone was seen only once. The CDR3 coding sequence is TGTGCCAGTAGTATGTGGAGCAGGGAACAAGAGACCCAGTACTTC. Its protein is CASSMWSREQETQYF. The rearrangement joins TRBV19 to TRBJ2-5; TRBD1 is a possible D gene (5 bases). The CDR3 is 15 residues long. The germline V gene encodes CDR1 LNHDA and CDR2 SQIVND (reference sequence). V was pared by 3 bases and J by 2 bases, with 13 bases between.

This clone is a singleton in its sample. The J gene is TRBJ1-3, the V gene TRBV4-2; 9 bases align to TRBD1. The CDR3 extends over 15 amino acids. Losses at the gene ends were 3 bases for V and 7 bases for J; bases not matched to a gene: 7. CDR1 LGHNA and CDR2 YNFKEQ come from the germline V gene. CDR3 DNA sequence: TGTGCCAGCAGCCAGGGGGGACAGGGAGGGAACACCATATATTTT. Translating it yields CASSQGGQGGNTIYF.

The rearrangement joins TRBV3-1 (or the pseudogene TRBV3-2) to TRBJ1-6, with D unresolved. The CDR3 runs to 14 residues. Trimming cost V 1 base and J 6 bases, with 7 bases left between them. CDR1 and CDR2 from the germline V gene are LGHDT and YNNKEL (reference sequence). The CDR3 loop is CASSQGHINSPLHF. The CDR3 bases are TGTGCCAGCAGCCAAGGACATATTAATTCACCCCTCCACTTT.

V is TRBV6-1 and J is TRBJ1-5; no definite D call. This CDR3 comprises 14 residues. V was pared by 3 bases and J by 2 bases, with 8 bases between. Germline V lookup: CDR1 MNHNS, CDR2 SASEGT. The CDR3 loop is CASSDGLRNQPQHF. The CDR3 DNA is TGTGCCAGCAGTGATGGACTACGCAATCAGCCCCAGCATTTT.

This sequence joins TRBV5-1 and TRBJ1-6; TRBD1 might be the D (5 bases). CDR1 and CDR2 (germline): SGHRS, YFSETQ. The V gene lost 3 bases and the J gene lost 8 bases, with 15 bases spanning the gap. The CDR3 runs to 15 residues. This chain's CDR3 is CASSYQTAMDSPLHF. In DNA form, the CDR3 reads TGCGCCAGCAGCTACCAGACAGCAATGGATTCACCCCTCCACTTT. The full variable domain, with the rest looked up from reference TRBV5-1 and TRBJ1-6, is KAGVTQTPRYLIKTRGQQVTLSCSPISGHRSVSWYQQTPGQGLQFLFEYFSETQRNKGNFPGRFSGRQFSNSRSEMNVSTLELGDSALYLCASSYQTAMDSPLHFGNGTRLTVT.

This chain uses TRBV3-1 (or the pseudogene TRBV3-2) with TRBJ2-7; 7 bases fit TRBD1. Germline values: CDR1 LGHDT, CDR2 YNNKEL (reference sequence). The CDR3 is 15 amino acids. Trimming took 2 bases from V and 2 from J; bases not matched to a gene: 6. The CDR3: CASSQIWQGAYEQYF. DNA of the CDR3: TGTGCCAGCAGCCAAATTTGGCAGGGGGCCTACGAGCAGTACTTC.

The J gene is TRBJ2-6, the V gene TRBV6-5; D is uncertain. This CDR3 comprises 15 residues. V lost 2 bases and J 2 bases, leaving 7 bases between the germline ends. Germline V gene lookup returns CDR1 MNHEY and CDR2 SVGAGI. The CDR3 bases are TGTGCCAGCAGTTACCGGGTTACTGGGGCCAACGTCCTGACTTTC. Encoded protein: CASSYRVTGANVLTF.

The CDR3 reads CASSQDGGGNQPQHF. The CDR3 DNA sequence: TGCGCCAGCAGCCAAGACGGAGGGGGCAATCAGCCCCAGCATTTT. The V and J genes are TRBV4-1 and TRBJ1-5; D perhaps matches TRBD1 (5 bases). Germline V gene sequence: CDR1 MGHRA, CDR2 YSYEKL. Trimming shortened V by 0 bases and J by 2 bases, and 8 bases separated the two germline ends. This CDR3 has 15 residues.

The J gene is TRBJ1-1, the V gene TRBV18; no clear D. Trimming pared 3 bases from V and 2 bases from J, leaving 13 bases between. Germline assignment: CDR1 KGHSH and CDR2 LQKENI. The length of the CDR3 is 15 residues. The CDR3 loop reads CASSPPSPGNTEAFF. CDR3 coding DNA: TGTGCCAGCTCACCGCCATCGCCGGGAAACACTGAAGCTTTCTTT.

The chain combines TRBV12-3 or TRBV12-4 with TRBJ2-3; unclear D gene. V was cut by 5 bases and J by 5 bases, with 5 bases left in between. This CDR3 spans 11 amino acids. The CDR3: CASSPQDTQYF. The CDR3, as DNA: TGTGCCAGCAGTCCACAAGATACGCAGTATTTT.

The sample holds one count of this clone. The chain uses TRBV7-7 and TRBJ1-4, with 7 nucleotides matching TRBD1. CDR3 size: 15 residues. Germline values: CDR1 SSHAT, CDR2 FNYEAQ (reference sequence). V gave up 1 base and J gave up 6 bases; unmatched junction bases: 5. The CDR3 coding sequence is TGTGCCAGCAGCTTAGGTACAGGGGTAGATGAAAAACTGTTTTTT. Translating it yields CASSLGTGVDEKLFF.

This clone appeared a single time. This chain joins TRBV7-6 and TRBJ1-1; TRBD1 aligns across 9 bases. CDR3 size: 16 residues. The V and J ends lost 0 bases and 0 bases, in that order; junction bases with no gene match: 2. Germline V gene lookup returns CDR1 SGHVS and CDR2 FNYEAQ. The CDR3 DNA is TGTGCCAGCAGCTTAGCGGGACAGGGTGTGAACACTGAAGCTTTCTTT. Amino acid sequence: CASSLAGQGVNTEAFF.

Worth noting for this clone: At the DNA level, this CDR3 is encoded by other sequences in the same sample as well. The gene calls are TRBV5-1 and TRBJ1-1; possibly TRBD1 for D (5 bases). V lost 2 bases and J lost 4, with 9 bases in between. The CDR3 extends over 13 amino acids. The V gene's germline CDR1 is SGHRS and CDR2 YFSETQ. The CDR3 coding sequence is TGCGCCAGCAGCTTTGCCGGGGGCACTGAAGCTTTCTTT. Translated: CASSFAGGTEAFF.

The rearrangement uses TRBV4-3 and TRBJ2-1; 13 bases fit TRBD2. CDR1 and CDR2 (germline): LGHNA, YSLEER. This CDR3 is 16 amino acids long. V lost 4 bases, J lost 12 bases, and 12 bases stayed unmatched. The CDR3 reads CASSLGLAGAQGAQFF. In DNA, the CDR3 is TGCGCCAGCAGCCTTGGACTAGCGGGGGCCCAAGGCGCGCAGTTCTTC.

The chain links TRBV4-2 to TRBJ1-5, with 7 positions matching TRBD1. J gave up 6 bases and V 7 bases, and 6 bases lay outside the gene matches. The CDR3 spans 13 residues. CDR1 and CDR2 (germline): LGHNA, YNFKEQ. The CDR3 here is CASTTGDGQPQHF. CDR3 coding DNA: TGTGCCAGCACCACAGGGGATGGTCAGCCCCAGCATTTT.

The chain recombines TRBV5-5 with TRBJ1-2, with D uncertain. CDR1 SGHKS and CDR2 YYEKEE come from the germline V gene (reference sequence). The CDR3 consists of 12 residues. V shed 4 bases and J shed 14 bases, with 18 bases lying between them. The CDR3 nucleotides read TGTGCCAGCAGCCCCTCGGAAGTCACAGAAACCTTC. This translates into CASSPSEVTETF.